The rows below give T cell receptor beta chains drawn from one sample of a study of read filtering for tumor transcriptome and immune sequencing. One entry per CDR3 protein, called by TCRdb with MiXCR from the reads. The sample includes about 86,000 distinct CDR3 sequences, around an eighth of them seen just once. Sequencing was performed on a population of CD138-negative cells sorted from bone marrow. These receptors were collected from a donor at least 40 years old with multiple myeloma. Each CDR3 is given with its conserved first and last residue. Fields, in order: clone size, D gene, J gene, V gene, CDR3 protein, CDR3 DNA. D genes are given only for firm matches. Clone size is not always given. Where it is, it says once, few, many or a class for expanded clones.

many | NA | TRBJ1-5 | TRBV29-1 | CSVAEQVNQPQHF | TGCAGCGTTGCGGAACAGGTCAATCAGCCCCAGCATTTT
many | NA | TRBJ2-1 | TRBV20-1 | CSAFQQGHFRLHNEQFF | TGCAGTGCTTTCCAGCAGGGACACTTCAGACTGCACAATGAGCAGTTCTTC
many | NA | TRBJ2-7 | TRBV7-2 | CASRSRTAYEQYF | TGTGCCAGCAGGTCCCGGACAGCCTACGAGCAGTACTTC
few | TRBD1 | TRBJ2-7 | TRBV30 | CAWSPDRYEQYF | TGTGCCTGGAGCCCGGACAGGTACGAGCAGTACTTC
NA | NA | TRBJ1-2 | TRBV28 | CASSLFRSNYGYTF | TGTGCCAGCAGTTTATTTCGTTCAAACTATGGCTACACCTTC
many | NA | TRBJ2-3 | TRBV27 | CASSPLSYADTQYF | TGTGCCAGCAGTCCCCTTTCATACGCAGATACGCAGTATTTT
many | NA | TRBJ1-1 | TRBV9 | CASSRGGAGDTEAFF | TGTGCCAGCAGCAGAGGGGGAGCGGGGGACACTGAAGCTTTCTTT
many | NA | TRBJ1-4 | TRBV7-2 | CASSLAQASEKLFF | TGTGCCAGCAGCTTAGCGCAGGCGAGTGAAAAACTGTTTTTT
many | TRBD2 | TRBJ2-7 | TRBV27 | CASRPASGLTYEQYF | TGTGCCAGCAGACCCGCTAGCGGATTGACCTACGAGCAGTACTTC
many | NA | TRBJ1-4 | TRBV12-3/TRBV12-4 | CASSFRARAEKLFF | TGTGCCAGCAGTTTTCGAGCTAGGGCAGAAAAACTGTTTTTT
few | TRBD2 | TRBJ2-3 | TRBV20-1 | CSADQRERRTDTQYF | TGCAGTGCTGATCAGCGGGAGCGGCGCACAGATACGCAGTATTTT
many | NA | TRBJ2-2 | TRBV7-2 | CASSLAMGTGELFF | TGTGCCAGCAGCTTAGCTATGGGCACCGGGGAGCTGTTTTTT
few | NA | TRBJ1-3 | TRBV28 | CASSLLGNSGNTIYF | TGTGCCAGCAGTTTATTGGGCAACTCTGGAAACACCATATATTTT
NA | NA | TRBJ2-7 | TRBV10-1 | CASSEGPSYEQYF | TGCGCCAGCAGTGAAGGGCCCAGTTACGAGCAGTACTTC
once | TRBD2 | TRBJ2-5 | TRBV7-7 | CASGSTLAVQETQYF | TGTGCTAGCGGCTCTACTCTAGCGGTCCAAGAGACCCAGTACTTC
many | NA | TRBJ2-7 | TRBV7-9 | CASSFTYEQYF | TGTGCCAGCAGCTTCACCTACGAGCAGTACTTC
many | NA | TRBJ1-2 | TRBV20-1 | CSAADTGSNYGYTF | TGCAGTGCGGCGGATACAGGGTCTAACTATGGCTACACCTTC
many | TRBD2 | TRBJ2-1 | TRBV7-8 | CASSSIQTLAGIYNEQFF | TGTGCCAGCAGCTCAATTCAGACACTAGCGGGAATCTACAATGAGCAGTTCTTC
NA | TRBD1 | TRBJ1-1 | TRBV12-3/TRBV12-4 | CASSPRQGVSEAFF | TGTGCCAGCAGTCCCCGACAGGGGGTCTCTGAAGCTTTCTTT
NA | TRBD2 | TRBJ2-7 | TRBV20-1 | CSATTFPTSGEQYF | TGCAGTGCTACGACCTTTCCGACTAGCGGCGAGCAGTACTTC
many | TRBD1 | TRBJ2-7 | TRBV28 | CASSQTGGAYEQYF | TGTGCCAGCAGTCAAACAGGGGGCGCTTACGAGCAGTACTTC
many | TRBD2 | TRBJ2-3 | TRBV20-1 | CSARVAGLTGGTDTQYF | TGCAGTGCTAGAGTAGCGGGACTAACTGGGGGCACAGATACGCAGTATTTT
many | NA | TRBJ2-5 | TRBV19 | CASRLTADGEETQYF | TGTGCCAGTAGGTTGACAGCTGATGGGGAAGAGACCCAGTACTTC
many | NA | TRBJ2-7 | TRBV2 | CASSSRTYIEYF | TGTGCCAGCAGTTCCCGGACATACATCGAGTACTTC
NA | NA | TRBJ2-6 | TRBV19 | CASSPQTGANVLTF | TGTGCCAGCTCGCCGCAGACTGGGGCCAATGTCCTGACTTTC
many | TRBD2 | TRBJ2-7 | TRBV19 | CASSALRTSGYYEQYF | TGTGCCAGTAGTGCCCTCCGGACTAGCGGATACTACGAGCAGTACTTC
NA | TRBD2 | TRBJ2-5 | TRBV20-1 | CSARPGLSGTQYF | TGCAGTGCTAGGCCGGGACTAAGCGGGACCCAGTACTTC
many | NA | TRBJ2-1 | TRBV7-2 | CASSGERLENEQFF | TGTGCCAGCAGCGGAGAGCGACTAGAAAATGAGCAGTTCTTC
few | NA | TRBJ1-1 | TRBV12-5 | CASGLVLGTEAFF | TGTGCTAGTGGTTTGGTACTGGGGACTGAAGCTTTCTTT